This T cell receptor beta chain comes out of a study of shared clonotypes between healthy human individuals. Study background: Each donor's CD8 memory used one plate, CD8 naive two, each CD4 subset three.

Division of CD4+ cells produced a CD45RA+ naive subset and a CD45RA-negative memory subset. Per the germline V gene, CDR1 is ENHRY and CDR2 is SYGVKD. This CDR3 has 12 amino acids. The V end was cut by 0 bases, the J end by 10 bases, with 9 bases between. Profiled with immunoSEQ multiplex PCR; TCRdb holds only in-frame clones, not every one. The data show roughly 2,300,000 clones, around 90% seen once. Comment on this clone: The antigen is not known.

General study results and limits: The study found lower generation probabilities in non-shared clonotypes than in those shared by all four donors. A limitation of the genetic and exposure-history diversity represented arose from few donors.

The sequence was obtained from a man aged 18 to 29 in good health. Some clones in this sample may be carry-over from other donors' samples. Sample: naive CD4+ T cells from PBMCs. Sample subset: CD45RA+ positively selected. The rearrangement uses TRBV10-3 and TRBJ1-2; the D is unclear. The CDR3 DNA follows: TGTGCCATCAGTGAGTCTGGCCTACCCTACACCTTC. Residues: CAISESGLPYTF.